This T cell receptor beta chain was retrieved from a study of identical twins. The CDR3 totals 13 residues. Germline V CDR1 and CDR2: DFQATT, SNEGSKA (reference sequence). V lost 4 bases, J lost 6 bases, and 13 bases lay in between. TCRdb called the 5' RACE reads again in MiXCR, with one record for every CDR3 protein. The profile shows some 1,700,000 distinct CDR3 sequences, about 32% of them singletons. The clonotype comes from a newborn girl in good health. Sequences were obtained from cord blood. The chain links TRBV20-1 to TRBJ2-4; D is perhaps TRBD2 (5 bases). The DNA of the CDR3 is TGCAGTGCTACCGGGATTTATCTAAACATTCAGTACTTC. The encoded protein is CSATGIYLNIQYF.